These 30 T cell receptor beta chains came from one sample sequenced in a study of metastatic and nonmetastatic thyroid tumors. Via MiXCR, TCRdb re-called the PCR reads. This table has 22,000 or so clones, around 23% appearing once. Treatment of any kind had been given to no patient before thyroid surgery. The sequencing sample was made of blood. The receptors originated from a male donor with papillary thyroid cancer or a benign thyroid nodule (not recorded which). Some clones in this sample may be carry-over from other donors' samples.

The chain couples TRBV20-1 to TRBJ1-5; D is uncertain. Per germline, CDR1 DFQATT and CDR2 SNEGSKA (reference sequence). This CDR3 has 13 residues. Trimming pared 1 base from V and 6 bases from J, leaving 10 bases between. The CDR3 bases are TGCAGTGCTAGAGGGGTAACCGGTCAGCCCCAGCATTTT. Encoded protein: CSARGVTGQPQHF.

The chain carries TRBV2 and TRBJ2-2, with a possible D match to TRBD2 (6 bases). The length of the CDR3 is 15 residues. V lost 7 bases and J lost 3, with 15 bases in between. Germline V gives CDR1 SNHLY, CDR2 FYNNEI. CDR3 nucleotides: TGTGCCAGCACCCGGGGAGGCGGGGACACCGGGGAGCTGTTTTTT. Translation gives CASTRGGGDTGELFF. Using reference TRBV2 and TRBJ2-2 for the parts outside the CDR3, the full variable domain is EPEVTQTPSHQVTQMGQEVILRCVPISNHLYFYWYRQILGQKVEFLVSFYNNEISEKSEIFDDQFSVERPDGSNFTLKIRSTKLEDSAMYFCASTRGGGDTGELFFGEGSRLTVL.

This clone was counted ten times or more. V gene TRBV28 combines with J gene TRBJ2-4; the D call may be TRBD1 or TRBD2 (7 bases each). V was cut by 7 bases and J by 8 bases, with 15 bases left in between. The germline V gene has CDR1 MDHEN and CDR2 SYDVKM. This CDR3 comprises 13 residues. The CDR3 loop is CASTMTGRDIQYF. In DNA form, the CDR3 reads TGTGCCAGCACCATGACAGGGAGGGACATTCAGTACTTC.

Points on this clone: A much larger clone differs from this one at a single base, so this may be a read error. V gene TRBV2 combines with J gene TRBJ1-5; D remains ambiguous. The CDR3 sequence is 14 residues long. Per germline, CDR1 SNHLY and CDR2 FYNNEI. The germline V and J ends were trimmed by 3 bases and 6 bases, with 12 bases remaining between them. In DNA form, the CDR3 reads TGTGCCAGCAGTGATCGGGAAGGCGGTCAGCCCCAGCATTTT. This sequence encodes CASSDREGGQPQHF. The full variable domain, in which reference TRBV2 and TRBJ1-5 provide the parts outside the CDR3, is EPEVTQTPSHQVTQMGQEVILRCVPISNHLYFYWYRQILGQKVEFLVSFYNNEISEKSEIFDDQFSVERPDGSNFTLKIRSTKLEDSAMYFCASSDREGGQPQHFGDGTRLSIL.

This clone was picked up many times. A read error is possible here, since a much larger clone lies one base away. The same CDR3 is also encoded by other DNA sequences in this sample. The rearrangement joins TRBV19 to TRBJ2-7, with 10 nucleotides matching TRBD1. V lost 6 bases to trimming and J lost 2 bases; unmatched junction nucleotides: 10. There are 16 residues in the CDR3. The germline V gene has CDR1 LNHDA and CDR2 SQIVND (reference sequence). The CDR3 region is CASSSSRQGAPYEQYF. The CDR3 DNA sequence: TGTGCCAGTAGCAGCTCACGACAGGGGGCGCCCTACGAGCAGTACTTC.

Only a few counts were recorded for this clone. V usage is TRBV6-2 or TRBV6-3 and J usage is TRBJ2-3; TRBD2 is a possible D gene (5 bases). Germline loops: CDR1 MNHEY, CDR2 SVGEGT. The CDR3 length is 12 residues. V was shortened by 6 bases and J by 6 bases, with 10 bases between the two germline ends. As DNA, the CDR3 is TGTGCCAGCAGCCGGGCGGGTGATACGCAGTATTTT. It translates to CASSRAGDTQYF.

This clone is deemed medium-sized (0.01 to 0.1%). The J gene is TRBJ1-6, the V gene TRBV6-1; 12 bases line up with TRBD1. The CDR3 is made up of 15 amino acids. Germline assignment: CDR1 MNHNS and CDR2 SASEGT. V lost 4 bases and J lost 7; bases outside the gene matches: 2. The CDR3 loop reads CASSAGTGGNSPLHF. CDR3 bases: TGTGCCAGCAGTGCCGGGACAGGGGGCAATTCACCCCTCCACTTT.

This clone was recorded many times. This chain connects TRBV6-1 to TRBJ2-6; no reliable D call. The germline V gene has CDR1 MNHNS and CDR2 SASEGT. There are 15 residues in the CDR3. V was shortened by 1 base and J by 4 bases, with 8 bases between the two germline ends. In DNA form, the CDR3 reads TGTGCCAGCAGTGAAGGTACGTCCGGGGCCAACGTCCTGACTTTC. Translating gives CASSEGTSGANVLTF.

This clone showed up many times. CDR3 sequence (DNA): TGTGCCAGCAGCAAAGTTCGCGGATTAGATACGCAGTATTTT. Translating gives CASSKVRGLDTQYF. This chain joins TRBV14 and TRBJ2-3; D call uncertain. Germline CDR1 SGHDN, CDR2 FVKESK. The ends were cut back, 5 bases at V and 5 bases at J, with 14 bases in the middle. The CDR3 contains 14 residues.

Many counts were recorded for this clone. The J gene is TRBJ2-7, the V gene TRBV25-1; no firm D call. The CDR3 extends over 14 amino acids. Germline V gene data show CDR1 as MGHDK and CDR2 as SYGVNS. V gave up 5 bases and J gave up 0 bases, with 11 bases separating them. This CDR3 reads CASSRRAFSYEQYF. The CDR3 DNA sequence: TGTGCCAGCAGTCGAAGGGCCTTCTCCTACGAGCAGTACTTC.

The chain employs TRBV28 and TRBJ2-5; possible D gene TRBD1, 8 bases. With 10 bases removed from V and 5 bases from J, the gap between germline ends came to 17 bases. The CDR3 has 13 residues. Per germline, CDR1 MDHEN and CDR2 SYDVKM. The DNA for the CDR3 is TGTGCCATCACAGGGGGGGCCCAGGAGACCCAGTACTTC. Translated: CAITGGAQETQYF.

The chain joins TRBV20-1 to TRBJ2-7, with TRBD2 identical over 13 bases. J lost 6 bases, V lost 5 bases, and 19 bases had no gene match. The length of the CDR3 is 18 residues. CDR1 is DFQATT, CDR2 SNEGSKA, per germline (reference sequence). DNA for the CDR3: TGCAGTGCTCGGACTAGCGGGAGCGCTGAGCATTCATTTTTCGAGCAGTACTTC. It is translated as CSARTSGSAEHSFFEQYF.

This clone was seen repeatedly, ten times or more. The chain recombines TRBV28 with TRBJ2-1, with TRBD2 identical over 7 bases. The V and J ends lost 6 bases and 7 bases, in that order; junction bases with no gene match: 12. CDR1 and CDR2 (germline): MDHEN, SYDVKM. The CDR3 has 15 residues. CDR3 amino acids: CASSQLGRGLNEQFF. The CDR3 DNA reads TGTGCCAGCAGCCAACTTGGGCGGGGGTTGAATGAGCAGTTCTTC.

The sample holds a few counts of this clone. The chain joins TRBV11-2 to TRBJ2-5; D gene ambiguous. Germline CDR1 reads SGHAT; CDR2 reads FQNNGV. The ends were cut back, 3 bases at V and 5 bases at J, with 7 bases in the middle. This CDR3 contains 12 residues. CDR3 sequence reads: CASSFQVETQYF. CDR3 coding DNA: TGTGCCAGCAGCTTCCAGGTGGAGACCCAGTACTTC.

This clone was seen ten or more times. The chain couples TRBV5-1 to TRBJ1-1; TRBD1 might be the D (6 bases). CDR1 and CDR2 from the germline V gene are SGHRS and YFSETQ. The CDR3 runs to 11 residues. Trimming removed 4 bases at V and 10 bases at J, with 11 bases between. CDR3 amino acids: CASSDGGGAFF. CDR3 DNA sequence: TGCGCCAGCAGCGACGGAGGGGGAGCTTTCTTT. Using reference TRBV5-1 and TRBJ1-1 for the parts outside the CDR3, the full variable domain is KAGVTQTPRYLIKTRGQQVTLSCSPISGHRSVSWYQQTPGQGLQFLFEYFSETQRNKGNFPGRFSGRQFSNSRSEMNVSTLELGDSALYLCASSDGGGAFFGQGTRLTVV.

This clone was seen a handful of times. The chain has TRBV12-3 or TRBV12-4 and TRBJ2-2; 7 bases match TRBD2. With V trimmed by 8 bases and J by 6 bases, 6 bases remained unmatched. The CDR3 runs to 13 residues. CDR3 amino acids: CASGWGGAGELFF. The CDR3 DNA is TGTGCCAGCGGCTGGGGAGGGGCCGGGGAGCTGTTTTTT.

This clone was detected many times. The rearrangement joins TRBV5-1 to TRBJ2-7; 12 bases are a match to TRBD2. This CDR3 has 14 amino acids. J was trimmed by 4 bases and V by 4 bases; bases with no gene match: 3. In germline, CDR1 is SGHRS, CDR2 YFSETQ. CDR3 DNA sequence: TGCGCCAGCAGCCCGGGACTAGCGGGTTACGAGCAGTACTTC. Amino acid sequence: CASSPGLAGYEQYF.

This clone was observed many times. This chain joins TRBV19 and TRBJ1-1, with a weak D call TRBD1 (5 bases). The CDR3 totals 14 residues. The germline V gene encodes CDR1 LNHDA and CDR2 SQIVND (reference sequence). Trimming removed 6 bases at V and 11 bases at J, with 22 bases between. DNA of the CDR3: TGTGCCAGTAGCCCCACCAGTAGTCAGGGTACGGCTTTCTTT. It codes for CASSPTSSQGTAFF.

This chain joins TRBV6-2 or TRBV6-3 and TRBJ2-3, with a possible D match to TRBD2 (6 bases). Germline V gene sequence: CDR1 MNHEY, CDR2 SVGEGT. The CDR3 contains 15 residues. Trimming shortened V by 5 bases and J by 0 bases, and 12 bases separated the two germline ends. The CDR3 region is CASSVLAGSTDTQYF. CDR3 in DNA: TGTGCCAGCAGTGTCTTGGCGGGGAGCACAGATACGCAGTATTTT.

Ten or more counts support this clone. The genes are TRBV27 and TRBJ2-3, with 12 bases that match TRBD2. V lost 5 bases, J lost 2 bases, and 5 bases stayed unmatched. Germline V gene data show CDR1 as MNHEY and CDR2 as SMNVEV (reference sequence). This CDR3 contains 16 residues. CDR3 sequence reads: CASSQGLAGNTDTQYF. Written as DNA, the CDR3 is TGTGCCAGCAGTCAAGGACTAGCGGGGAACACAGATACGCAGTATTTT.

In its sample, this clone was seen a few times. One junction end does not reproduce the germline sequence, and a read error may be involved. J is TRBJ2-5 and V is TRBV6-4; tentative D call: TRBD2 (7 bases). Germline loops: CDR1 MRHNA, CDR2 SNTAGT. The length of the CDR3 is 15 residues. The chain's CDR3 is CASSPNGEGGETQYF. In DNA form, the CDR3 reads TGTGCAAGCAGCCCGAATGGTGAGGGGGGGGAGACCCAGTACTTC.

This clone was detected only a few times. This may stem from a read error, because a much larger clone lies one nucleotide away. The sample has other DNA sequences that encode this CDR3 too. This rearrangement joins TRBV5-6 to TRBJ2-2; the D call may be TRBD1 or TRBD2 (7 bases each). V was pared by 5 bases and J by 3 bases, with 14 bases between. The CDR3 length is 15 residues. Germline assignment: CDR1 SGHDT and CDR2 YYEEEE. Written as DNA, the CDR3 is TGTGCCAGCAGTCTACAGGGGAGGGACACCGGGGAGCTGTTTTTT. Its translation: CASSLQGRDTGELFF.

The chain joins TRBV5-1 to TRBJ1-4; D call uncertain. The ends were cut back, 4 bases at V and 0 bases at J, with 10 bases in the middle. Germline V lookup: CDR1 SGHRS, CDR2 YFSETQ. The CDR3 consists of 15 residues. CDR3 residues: CASSETDATNEKLFF. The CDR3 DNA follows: TGCGCCAGCAGCGAGACCGATGCAACTAATGAAAAACTGTTTTTT.

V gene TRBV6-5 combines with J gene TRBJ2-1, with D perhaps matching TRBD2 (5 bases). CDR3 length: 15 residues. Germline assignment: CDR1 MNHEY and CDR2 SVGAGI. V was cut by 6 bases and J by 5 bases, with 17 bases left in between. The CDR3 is CASSYDGMFNNEQFF. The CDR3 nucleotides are TGTGCCAGCAGCTACGACGGGATGTTCAACAATGAGCAGTTCTTC.

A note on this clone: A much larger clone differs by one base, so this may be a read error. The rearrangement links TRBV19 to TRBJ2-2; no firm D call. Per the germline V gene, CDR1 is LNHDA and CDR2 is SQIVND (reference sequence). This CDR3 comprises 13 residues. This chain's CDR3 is CAGSSRSTGELFF. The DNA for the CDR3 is TGTGCCGGTAGTAGCCGGAGCACCGGGGAGCTGTTTTTT. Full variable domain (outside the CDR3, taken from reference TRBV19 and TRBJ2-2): DGGITQSPKYLFRKEGQNVTLSCEQNLNHDAMYWYRQDPGQGLRLIYYSQIVNDFQKGDIAEGYSVSREKKESFPLTVTSAQKNPTAFYLCAGSSRSTGELFFGEGSRLTVL.

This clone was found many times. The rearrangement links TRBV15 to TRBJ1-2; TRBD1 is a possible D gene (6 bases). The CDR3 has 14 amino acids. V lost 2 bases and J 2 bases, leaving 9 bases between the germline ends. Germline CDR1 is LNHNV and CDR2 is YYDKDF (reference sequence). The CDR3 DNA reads TGTGCCACCAGCAGATGGGGGGGCAACTATGGCTACACCTTC. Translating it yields CATSRWGGNYGYTF.

CDR3 sequence (DNA): TGTGCCACTCGGACAGGGCAAGAGCAGTACTTC. It is translated as CATRTGQEQYF. The chain uses TRBV19 and TRBJ2-7; TRBD1 matches at 8 bases. The CDR3 consists of 11 residues. CDR1 is LNHDA, CDR2 SQIVND, per germline (reference sequence). V was clipped by 10 bases and J by 7 bases; unmatched bases: 6.

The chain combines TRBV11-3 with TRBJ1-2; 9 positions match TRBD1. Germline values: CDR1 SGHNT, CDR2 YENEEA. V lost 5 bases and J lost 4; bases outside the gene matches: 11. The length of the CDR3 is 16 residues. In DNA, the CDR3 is TGTGCCAGCAGCCCCCTAGATGGGACAGGGATCTATGGCTACACCTTC. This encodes CASSPLDGTGIYGYTF.

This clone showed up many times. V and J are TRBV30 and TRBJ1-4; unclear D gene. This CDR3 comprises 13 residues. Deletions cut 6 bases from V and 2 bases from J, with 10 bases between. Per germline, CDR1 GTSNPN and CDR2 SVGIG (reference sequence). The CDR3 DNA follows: TGTGCCTGCAAGGATCGGACTAATGAAAAACTGTTTTTT. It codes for CACKDRTNEKLFF. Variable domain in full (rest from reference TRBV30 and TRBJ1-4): SQTIHQWPATLVQPVGSPLSLECTVEGTSNPNLYWYRQAAGRGLQLLFYSVGIGQISSEVPQNLSASRPQDRQFILSSKKLLLSDSGFYLCACKDRTNEKLFFGSGTQLSVL.

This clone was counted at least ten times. The chain's CDR3 is CASGRDSGSDEQFF. CDR3 DNA: TGTGCCAGCGGTCGGGACAGTGGCTCCGATGAGCAGTTCTTC. The genes are TRBV6-1 and TRBJ2-1; 7 nucleotides line up with TRBD1. Germline CDR1 and CDR2: MNHNS and SASEGT. J lost 8 bases, V lost 8 bases, and 12 bases had no gene match. The CDR3 is 14 residues long.